A single sample is the source of the 7 T cell receptor beta chains below, sequenced in a study of CD8+ T cells in alopecia areata. Sequencing used cDNA as its template, made by extracting RNA and reverse transcribing it. Using immunoSEQ multiplex PCR, the repertoire was profiled, and TCRdb retains in-frame clones only, with some absent. The sample has 140,000 to 150,000 clones, roughly 52% seen once; the top ten hold roughly 15%. Treatment reported: oral pan-JAK inhibitor, 5-10 mg twice daily. The sample here was CD8+ T cells sorted from blood, taken at week 4, from a patient treated with tofacitinib. The origin of the receptors is a human donor with alopecia areata.

This clone occurred once. The J gene is TRBJ2-7, the V gene TRBV6-5, with a possible D match to TRBD1 (6 bases). Deletions cut 5 bases from V and 4 bases from J, with 12 bases between. This CDR3 region has 13 residues. The germline V gene has CDR1 MNHEY and CDR2 SVGAGI. CDR3 nucleotide sequence: TGTGCCAGCAGTCGGACAGACCTATACGAGCAGTACTTC. Translation gives CASSRTDLYEQYF.

This clone occurred a few times. CDR3 nucleotides: TGTGCCAGTAGTATGGACAGGGAGGGGTCCTACAATGAGCAGTTCTTC. It yields the protein CASSMDREGSYNEQFF. The V gene is TRBV19, the J gene TRBJ2-1; perhaps TRBD1 as D (8 bases). V lost 3 bases and J 1 base, leaving 13 bases between the germline ends. Germline CDR1 reads LNHDA; CDR2 reads SQIVND (reference sequence). CDR3 length: 16 amino acids.

The CDR3 sequence: CASTGQGPTDTQYF. As DNA, the CDR3 is TGTGCCAGCACCGGACAGGGACCAACAGATACGCAGTATTTT. The genes are TRBV6-6 and TRBJ2-3; TRBD1 agrees at 8 bases. The J segment lost 3 bases and the V segment lost 7 bases, leaving 6 bases of the junction unmatched. Germline V gene data show CDR1 as MNHNY and CDR2 as SVGAGI (reference sequence). The CDR3 spans 14 residues.

This clone was observed a single time. CDR3 sequence (DNA): TGCGCCAGCAGATTAGGGGGAAGCACTGAAGCTTTCTTT. Translation: CASRLGGSTEAFF. The chain combines TRBV5-1 with TRBJ1-1; tentative D call: TRBD1 (6 bases). The CDR3 length is 13 residues. The germline V and J ends were trimmed by 5 bases and 4 bases, with 12 bases remaining between them. Per the germline V gene, CDR1 is SGHRS and CDR2 is YFSETQ.

This sequence joins TRBV9 and TRBJ2-3; D unresolved. This CDR3 is built from 12 residues. V was trimmed by 0 bases and J by 7 bases, leaving 6 bases between them. Germline CDR1 is SGDLS and CDR2 is YYNGEE. The CDR3 coding sequence is TGTGCCAGCAGCGTAGATAGCAATACGCAGTATTTT. It codes for CASSVDSNTQYF.

The genes are TRBV25-1 and TRBJ2-3; 8 positions agree with TRBD2. The CDR3 is 13 residues long. Germline V gene sequence: CDR1 MGHDK, CDR2 SYGVNS. V lost 4 bases and J lost 5; bases outside the gene matches: 2. The CDR3: CASSGRGVDTQYF. The CDR3 nucleotides read TGTGCCAGCAGTGGGCGGGGGGTAGATACGCAGTATTTT.

The chain is built from TRBV29-1 and TRBJ1-4; D remains ambiguous. The CDR3 loop spans 12 amino acids. The germline CDR1 and CDR2 sequences are SQVTM and ANQGSEA. The V end lost 7 bases, the J end lost 6 bases, and 12 bases lay between the germline ends. CDR3 coding DNA: TGCAGCGCCCTCGGGGAGGATGAAAAACTGTTTTTT. Its protein is CSALGEDEKLFF.